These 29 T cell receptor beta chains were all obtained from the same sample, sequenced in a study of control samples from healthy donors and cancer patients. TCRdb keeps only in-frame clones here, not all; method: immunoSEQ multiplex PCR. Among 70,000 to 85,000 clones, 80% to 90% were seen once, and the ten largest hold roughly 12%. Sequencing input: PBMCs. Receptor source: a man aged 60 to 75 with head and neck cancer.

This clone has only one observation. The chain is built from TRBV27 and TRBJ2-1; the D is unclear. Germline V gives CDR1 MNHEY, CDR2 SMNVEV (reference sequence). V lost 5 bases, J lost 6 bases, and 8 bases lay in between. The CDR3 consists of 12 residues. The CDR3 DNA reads TGTGCCAGCAGTCCTCAAGGCAATGAGCAGTTCTTC. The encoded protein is CASSPQGNEQFF.

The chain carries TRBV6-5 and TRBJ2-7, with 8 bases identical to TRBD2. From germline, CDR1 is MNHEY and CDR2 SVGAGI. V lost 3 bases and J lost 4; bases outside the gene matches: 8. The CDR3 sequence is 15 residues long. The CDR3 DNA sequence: TGTGCCAGCAGTTATGTTTTAGCGGGACCGTACGAGCAGTACTTC. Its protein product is CASSYVLAGPYEQYF.

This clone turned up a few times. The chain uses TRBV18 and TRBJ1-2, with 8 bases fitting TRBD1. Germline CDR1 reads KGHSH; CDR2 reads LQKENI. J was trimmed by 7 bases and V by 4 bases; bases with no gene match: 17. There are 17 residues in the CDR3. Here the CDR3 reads CASSLAPTGGPNVGYTF. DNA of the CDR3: TGTGCCAGCTCACTAGCCCCCACAGGGGGGCCTAATGTTGGCTACACCTTC.

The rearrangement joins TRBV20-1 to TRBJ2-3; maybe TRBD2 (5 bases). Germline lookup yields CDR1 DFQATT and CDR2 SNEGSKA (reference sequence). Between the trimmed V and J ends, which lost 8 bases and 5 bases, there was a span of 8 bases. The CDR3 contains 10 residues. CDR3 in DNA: TGCAGTTGGGAGAGAGATACGCAGTATTTT. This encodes CSWERDTQYF.

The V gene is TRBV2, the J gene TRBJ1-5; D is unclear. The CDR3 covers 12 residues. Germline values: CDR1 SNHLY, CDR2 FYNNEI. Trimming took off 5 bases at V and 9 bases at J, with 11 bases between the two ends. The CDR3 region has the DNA TGTGCCAGCAGTCCTTCCTTTCCGCCCCAGCATTTT. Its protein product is CASSPSFPPQHF.

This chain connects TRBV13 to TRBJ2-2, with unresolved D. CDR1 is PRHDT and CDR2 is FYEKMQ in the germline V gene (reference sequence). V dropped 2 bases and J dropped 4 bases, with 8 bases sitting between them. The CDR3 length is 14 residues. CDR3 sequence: CASSLRLGTGELFF. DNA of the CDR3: TGTGCCAGCAGCTTAAGACTTGGCACCGGGGAGCTGTTTTTT.

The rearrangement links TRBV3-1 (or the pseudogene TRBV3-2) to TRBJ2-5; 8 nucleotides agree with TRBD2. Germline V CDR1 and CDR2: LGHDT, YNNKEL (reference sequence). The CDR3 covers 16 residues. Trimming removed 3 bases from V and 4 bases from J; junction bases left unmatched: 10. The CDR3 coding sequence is TGTGCCAGCAGCCAGGCGGGGGGAGGAGCGCGAGAGACCCAGTACTTC. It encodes CASSQAGGGARETQYF.

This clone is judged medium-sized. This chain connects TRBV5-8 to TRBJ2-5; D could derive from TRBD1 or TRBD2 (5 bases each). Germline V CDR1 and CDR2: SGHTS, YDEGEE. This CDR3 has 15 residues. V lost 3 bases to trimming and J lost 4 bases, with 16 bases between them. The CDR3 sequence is CASSSGRGRRETQYF. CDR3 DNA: TGTGCCAGCAGCTCCGGACGGGGCCGGAGAGAGACCCAGTACTTC.

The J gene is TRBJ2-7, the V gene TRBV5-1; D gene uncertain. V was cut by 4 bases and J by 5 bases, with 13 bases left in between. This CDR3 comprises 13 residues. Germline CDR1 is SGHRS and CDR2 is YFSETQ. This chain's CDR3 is CASSVLDVHEQYF. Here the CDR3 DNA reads TGCGCCAGCAGCGTGCTGGATGTCCACGAGCAGTACTTC.

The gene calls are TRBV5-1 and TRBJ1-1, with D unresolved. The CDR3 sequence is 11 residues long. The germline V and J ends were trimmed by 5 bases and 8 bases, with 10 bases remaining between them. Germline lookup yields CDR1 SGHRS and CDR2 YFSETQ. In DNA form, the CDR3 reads TGCGCCAGCAGTGAGAACAGAGAAGCTTTCTTT. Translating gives CASSENREAFF.

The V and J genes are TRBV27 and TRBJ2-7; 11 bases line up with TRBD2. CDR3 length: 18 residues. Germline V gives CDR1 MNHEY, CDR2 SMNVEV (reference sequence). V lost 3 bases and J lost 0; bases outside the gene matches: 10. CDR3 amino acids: CASSFSLAGGDRSYEQYF. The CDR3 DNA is TGTGCCAGCAGTTTTAGCCTAGCGGGAGGCGACCGCTCCTACGAGCAGTACTTC.

The CDR3 bases are TGTGCATTAAGAGCTACAGGCAACATGAACACTGAAGCTTTCTTT. The encoded protein is CALRATGNMNTEAFF. The chain couples TRBV7-9 to TRBJ1-1, with TRBD1 as a possible D gene (5 bases). Germline lookup yields CDR1 SEHNR and CDR2 FQNEAQ (reference sequence). The length of the CDR3 is 15 residues.

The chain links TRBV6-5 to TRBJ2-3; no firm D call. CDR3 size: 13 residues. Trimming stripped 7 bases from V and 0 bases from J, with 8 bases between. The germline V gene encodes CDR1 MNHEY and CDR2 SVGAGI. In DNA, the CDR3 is TGTGCCAGCACCCTCGATAGCACAGATACGCAGTATTTT. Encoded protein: CASTLDSTDTQYF.

DNA of the CDR3: TGTGCCAGTAGTCCACGACAGGGGTTTATAGCCAAAAACATTCAGTACTTC. It yields the protein CASSPRQGFIAKNIQYF. The chain has TRBV19 and TRBJ2-4; 8 bases are shared with TRBD1. Germline V CDR1 and CDR2: LNHDA, SQIVND (reference sequence). V gave up 5 bases and J gave up 0 bases; unmatched junction bases: 9. The CDR3 is made up of 17 amino acids.

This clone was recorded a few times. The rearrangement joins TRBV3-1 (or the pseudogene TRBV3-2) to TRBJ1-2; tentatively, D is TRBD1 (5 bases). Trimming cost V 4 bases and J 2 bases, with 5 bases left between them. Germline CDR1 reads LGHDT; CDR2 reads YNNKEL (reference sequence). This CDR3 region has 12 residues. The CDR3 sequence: CASSRDNYGYTF. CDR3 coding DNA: TGTGCCAGCAGCCGGGACAACTATGGCTACACCTTC.

The CDR3 region is CASNPGPGEETQYF. DNA of the CDR3: TGCGCCAGCAATCCGGGCCCAGGAGAGGAGACCCAGTACTTC. The rearrangement uses TRBV5-1 and TRBJ2-5; D remains unclear. Germline values: CDR1 SGHRS, CDR2 YFSETQ. This CDR3 spans 14 amino acids. Trimming shortened V by 6 bases and J by 5 bases, and 17 bases separated the two germline ends.

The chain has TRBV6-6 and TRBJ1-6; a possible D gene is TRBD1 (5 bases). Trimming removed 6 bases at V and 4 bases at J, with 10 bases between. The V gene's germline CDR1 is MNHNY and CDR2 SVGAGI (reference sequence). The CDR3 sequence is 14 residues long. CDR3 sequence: CASSGRVYNSPLHF. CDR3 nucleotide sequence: TGTGCCAGCAGCGGCAGGGTATATAATTCACCCCTCCACTTT.

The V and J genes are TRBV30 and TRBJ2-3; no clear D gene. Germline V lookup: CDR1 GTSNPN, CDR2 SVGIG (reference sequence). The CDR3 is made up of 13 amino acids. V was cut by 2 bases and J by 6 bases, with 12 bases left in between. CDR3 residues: CAWSFGLGDTQYF. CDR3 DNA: TGTGCCTGGAGTTTCGGGTTGGGGGATACGCAGTATTTT.

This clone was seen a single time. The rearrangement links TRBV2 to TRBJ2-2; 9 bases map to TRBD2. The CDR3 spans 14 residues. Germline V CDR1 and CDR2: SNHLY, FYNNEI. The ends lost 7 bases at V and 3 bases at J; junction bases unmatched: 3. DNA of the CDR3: TGTGCCAGCAAAAGACTAGCGGACACCGGGGAGCTGTTTTTT. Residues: CASKRLADTGELFF. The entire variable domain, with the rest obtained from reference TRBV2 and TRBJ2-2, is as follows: EPEVTQTPSHQVTQMGQEVILRCVPISNHLYFYWYRQILGQKVEFLVSFYNNEISEKSEIFDDQFSVERPDGSNFTLKIRSTKLEDSAMYFCASKRLADTGELFFGEGSRLTVL.

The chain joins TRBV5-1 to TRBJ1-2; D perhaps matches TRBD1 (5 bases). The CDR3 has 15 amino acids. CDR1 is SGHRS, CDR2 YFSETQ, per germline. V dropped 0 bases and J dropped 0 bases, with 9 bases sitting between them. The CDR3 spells CASSLGQSANYGYTF. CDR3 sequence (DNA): TGCGCCAGCAGCTTGGGACAGTCAGCTAACTATGGCTACACCTTC. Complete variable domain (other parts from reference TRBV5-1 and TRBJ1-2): KAGVTQTPRYLIKTRGQQVTLSCSPISGHRSVSWYQQTPGQGLQFLFEYFSETQRNKGNFPGRFSGRQFSNSRSEMNVSTLELGDSALYLCASSLGQSANYGYTFGSGTRLTVV.

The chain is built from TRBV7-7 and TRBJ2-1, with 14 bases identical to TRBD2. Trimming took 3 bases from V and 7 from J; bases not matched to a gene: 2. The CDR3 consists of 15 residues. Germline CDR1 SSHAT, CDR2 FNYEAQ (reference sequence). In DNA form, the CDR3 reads TGTGCCAGCAGCTTGGGACTAGCGGGAGTAAATGAGCAGTTCTTC. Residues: CASSLGLAGVNEQFF.

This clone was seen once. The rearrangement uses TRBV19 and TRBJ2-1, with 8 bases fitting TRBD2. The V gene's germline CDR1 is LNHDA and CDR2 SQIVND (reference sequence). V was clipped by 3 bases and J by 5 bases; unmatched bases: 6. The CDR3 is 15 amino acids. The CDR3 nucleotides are TGTGCCAGTAGTATGGGGACTAGATCGAACAATGAGCAGTTCTTC. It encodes CASSMGTRSNNEQFF.

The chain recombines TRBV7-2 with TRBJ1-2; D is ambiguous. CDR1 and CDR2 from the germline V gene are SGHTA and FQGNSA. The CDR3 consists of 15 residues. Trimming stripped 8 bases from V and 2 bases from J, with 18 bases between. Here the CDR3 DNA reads TGTGCCAGCGTTCCTTGGGTAGGGCCCAACTATGGCTACACCTTC. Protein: CASVPWVGPNYGYTF.

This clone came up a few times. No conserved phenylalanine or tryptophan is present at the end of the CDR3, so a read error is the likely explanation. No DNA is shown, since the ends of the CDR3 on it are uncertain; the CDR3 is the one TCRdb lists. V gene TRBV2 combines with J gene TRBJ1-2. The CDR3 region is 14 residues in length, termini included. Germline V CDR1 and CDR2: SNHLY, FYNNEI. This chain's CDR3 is CASTDGTAGPRRRL.

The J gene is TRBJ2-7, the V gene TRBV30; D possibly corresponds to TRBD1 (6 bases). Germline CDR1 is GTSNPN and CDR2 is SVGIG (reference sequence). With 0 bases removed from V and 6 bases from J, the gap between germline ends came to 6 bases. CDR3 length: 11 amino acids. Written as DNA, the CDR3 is TGTGCCTGGAGTGTACAGGGCGAGCAGTACTTC. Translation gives CAWSVQGEQYF.

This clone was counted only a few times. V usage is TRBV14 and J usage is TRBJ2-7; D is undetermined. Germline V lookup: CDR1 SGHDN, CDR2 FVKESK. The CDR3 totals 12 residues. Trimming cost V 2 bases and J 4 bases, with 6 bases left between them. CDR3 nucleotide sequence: TGTGCCAGCAGCCAAATGGGTTACGAGCAGTACTTC. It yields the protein CASSQMGYEQYF.

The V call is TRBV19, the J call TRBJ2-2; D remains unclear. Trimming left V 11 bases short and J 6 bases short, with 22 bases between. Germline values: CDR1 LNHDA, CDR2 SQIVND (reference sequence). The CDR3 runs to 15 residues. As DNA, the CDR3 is TGTGCCTCCCGCCCAGGAGTCATCACCCCCGGGGAGCTGTTTTTT. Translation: CASRPGVITPGELFF.

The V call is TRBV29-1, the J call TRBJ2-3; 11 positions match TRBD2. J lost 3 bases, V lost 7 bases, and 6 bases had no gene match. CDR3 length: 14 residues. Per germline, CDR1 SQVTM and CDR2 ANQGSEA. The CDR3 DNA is TGCAGCGCATCACGACTAGCGGGAACAGATACGCAGTATTTT. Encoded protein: CSASRLAGTDTQYF.

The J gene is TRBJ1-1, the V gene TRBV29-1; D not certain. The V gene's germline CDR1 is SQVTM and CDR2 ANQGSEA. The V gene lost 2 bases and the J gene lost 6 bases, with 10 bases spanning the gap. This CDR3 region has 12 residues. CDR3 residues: CSVEPGVAEAFF. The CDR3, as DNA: TGCAGCGTTGAACCTGGGGTGGCTGAAGCTTTCTTT.